The 16 T cell receptor beta chains below all came from one sample that was sequenced in a study of blood T cell repertoires in COVID-19. TCRdb keeps only in-frame clones here, not all; method: immunoSEQ multiplex PCR. The sample carries 65,000 to 90,000 clones, about 89% recorded once. Sequenced input: peripheral blood. Source of these receptors: a man over 45 with acute or convalescent COVID-19.

The rearrangement joins TRBV29-1 to TRBJ2-2; TRBD1 matches 7 bases. The CDR3 is 14 amino acids. Germline-derived CDR1 and CDR2 are SQVTM and ANQGSEA. The junction had 12 bases not matched to a gene; V was cut back by 7 bases and J by 7 bases. The CDR3 reads CSGIQQGLDGELFF. Written as DNA, the CDR3 is TGCAGCGGGATTCAACAGGGGTTGGACGGGGAGCTGTTTTTT.

The V call is TRBV7-2, the J call TRBJ1-1; D gene uncertain. The V end lost 3 bases, the J end lost 1 base, and 9 bases lay between the germline ends. CDR1 SGHTA and CDR2 FQGNSA come from the germline V gene. The CDR3 is 14 residues long. The CDR3 coding sequence is TGTGCCAGCAGCTTCCCCAGAACGAACACTGAAGCTTTCTTT. Encoded protein: CASSFPRTNTEAFF.

The chain is built from TRBV9 and TRBJ1-3, with a weak D call TRBD1 (5 bases). The CDR3 length is 16 residues. CDR1 and CDR2 from the germline V gene are SGDLS and YYNGEE. V was shortened by 2 bases and J by 0 bases, with 12 bases between the two germline ends. The DNA for the CDR3 is TGTGCCAGCAGCGTGGGACTCTTCCTCTCTGGAAACACCATATATTTT. Translated, it gives CASSVGLFLSGNTIYF.

This sequence joins TRBV28 and TRBJ1-1; D unresolved. V lost 6 bases, J lost 6 bases, and 14 bases lay in between. Germline V gene sequence: CDR1 MDHEN, CDR2 SYDVKM. This CDR3 region has 13 residues. The CDR3 reads CASSRLEVAEAFF. CDR3 bases: TGTGCCAGCAGCCGTCTGGAGGTCGCTGAAGCTTTCTTT.

The chain employs TRBV29-1 and TRBJ2-5, with 7 bases matching TRBD2. From germline, CDR1 is SQVTM and CDR2 ANQGSEA. The CDR3 is 15 amino acids. J gave up 0 bases and V 4 bases, and 8 bases lay outside the gene matches. The CDR3 nucleotides are TGCAGCGTTGTAGCCACGCGGGGGAACCAAGAGACCCAGTACTTC. It translates to CSVVATRGNQETQYF.

The rearrangement links TRBV30 to TRBJ1-1; D is unclear. Trimming removed 2 bases from V and 4 bases from J, with 11 bases in between. CDR3 size: 13 residues. Germline V gene lookup returns CDR1 GTSNPN and CDR2 SVGIG (reference sequence). The CDR3 DNA is TGTGCCTGGAGTCGCGGGAAGGGCACTGAAGCTTTCTTT. It codes for CAWSRGKGTEAFF.

The V and J genes are TRBV7-6 and TRBJ1-2; no definite D call. CDR3 length: 16 residues. Germline lookup yields CDR1 SGHVS and CDR2 FNYEAQ. Trimming took 2 bases from V and 4 from J, leaving 17 bases between them. The CDR3 sequence: CASSLQPRGGGYGYTF. The CDR3 DNA is TGTGCCAGCAGCTTACAACCTCGGGGAGGAGGCTATGGCTACACCTTC.

In nucleotides, the CDR3 is TGTGCCAGCACTTGGAACGAGGTAATTGGCTACACCTTC. Amino acid sequence: CASTWNEVIGYTF. The chain recombines TRBV5-6 with TRBJ1-2; D remains ambiguous. The CDR3 totals 13 residues. From germline, CDR1 is SGHDT and CDR2 YYEEEE. Trimming took off 6 bases at V and 7 bases at J, with 16 bases between the two ends.

The chain uses TRBV6-5 and TRBJ1-4; the match to TRBD1 covers 10 bases. J lost 8 bases, V lost 8 bases, and 8 bases had no gene match. CDR3 length: 14 amino acids. In germline, CDR1 is MNHEY, CDR2 SVGAGI. CDR3 coding DNA: TGTGCCAGCCAAGACAGGGGGCGAGAGGAAAAACTGTTTTTT. This codes for CASQDRGREEKLFF.

The chain links TRBV19 to TRBJ2-5; 11 bases match TRBD2. This CDR3 comprises 15 residues. In germline, CDR1 is LNHDA, CDR2 SQIVND (reference sequence). V shed 6 bases, J shed 2 bases, and the junction held 5 bases outside the gene matches. The CDR3, as DNA: TGTGCCAGTAGACTAGCGGGGGACCTTCAAGAGACCCAGTACTTC. It yields the protein CASRLAGDLQETQYF.

The chain couples TRBV5-4 to TRBJ2-2, with 14 bases identical to TRBD2. After removal of 5 bases from V and 2 bases from J, the junction contained 5 bases not matched to a gene. Looked up from germline, CDR1 is SGHNT and CDR2 is YYREEE (reference sequence). The CDR3 length is 17 residues. The CDR3 DNA is TGTGCCAGCAGGCAAGGACTAGCGGGGGGAAACACCGGGGAGCTGTTTTTT. Its protein product is CASRQGLAGGNTGELFF. Complete variable domain (other parts from reference TRBV5-4 and TRBJ2-2): ETGVTQSPTHLIKTRGQQVTLRCSSQSGHNTVSWYQQALGQGPQFIFQYYREEENGRGNFPPRFSGLQFPNYSSELNVNALELDDSALYLCASRQGLAGGNTGELFFGEGSRLTVL.

The gene calls are TRBV19 and TRBJ1-2; maybe TRBD1 (5 bases). Deletions cut 5 bases from V and 2 bases from J, with 9 bases between. The germline V gene encodes CDR1 LNHDA and CDR2 SQIVND (reference sequence). The CDR3 extends over 13 amino acids. CDR3 sequence: CASSYSGNYGYTF. The CDR3 DNA reads TGTGCCAGTAGTTATTCAGGGAACTATGGCTACACCTTC.

The chain carries TRBV6-5 and TRBJ1-5, with a weak D call TRBD1 (6 bases). Germline CDR1 is MNHEY and CDR2 is SVGAGI. CDR3 length: 15 amino acids. Trimming pared 0 bases from V and 5 bases from J, leaving 11 bases between. In DNA, the CDR3 is TGTGCCAGCAGTTACTCTCCCAGGGGCGATCAGCCCCAGCATTTT. Protein: CASSYSPRGDQPQHF.

This clone was counted between two and nine times. The chain has TRBV7-8 and TRBJ1-2, with 7 bases fitting TRBD1. The germline gives CDR1 SGHVS, CDR2 FQNEAQ. CDR3 length: 18 residues. The J segment lost 8 bases and the V segment lost 1 base, leaving 19 bases of the junction unmatched. For the CDR3, the DNA is TGTGCCAGCAGCTTAGAGGGGGCAGGGCTACCCAGTTTTCGAGGCTACACCTTC. It encodes CASSLEGAGLPSFRGYTF.

The rearrangement uses TRBV12-5 and TRBJ1-1, with D hard to call. V lost 2 bases to trimming and J lost 1 base, with 5 bases between them. The CDR3 runs to 13 residues. Germline-derived CDR1 and CDR2 are LGHNT and FRNRAP. CDR3 region: CASGLKPNTEAFF. For the CDR3, the DNA is TGTGCTAGTGGTTTGAAGCCGAACACTGAAGCTTTCTTT.

The chain is built from TRBV5-5 and TRBJ1-1; D is uncertain. The CDR3 spans 15 residues. Per germline, CDR1 SGHKS and CDR2 YYEKEE (reference sequence). Trimming pared 4 bases from V and 2 bases from J, leaving 15 bases between. The CDR3 reads CASSASVAGNTEAFF. The CDR3, as DNA: TGTGCCAGCAGCGCCTCTGTGGCGGGTAACACTGAAGCTTTCTTT.